This T cell receptor (beta chain) was recovered during a study of CD8 T cells in Susac syndrome. Reverse transcription of roughly 0.45 to 1 ug RNA used random hexamers. The CDR3 of TCR beta was amplified by immunoSEQ multiplex PCR across 54 Vbeta and 13 Jbeta. One entry per CDR3 protein results from TCRdb running MiXCR on the immunoSEQ multiplex PCR reads. The sample comprises around 180,000 distinct CDR3 sequences, approximately 94% of which are singletons, and 0.12% rests with the top ten. The V gene lost 0 bases and the J gene lost 3 bases, with 20 bases spanning the gap. The length of the CDR3 is 18 residues. Germline V gene lookup returns CDR1 KGHSH and CDR2 LQKENI. Sequencing of TCR beta drew on CD8+ and CD4+ T cells from blood. Negative isolation was applied to CD8+ and CD4+ T cells, and FACS enrichment was applied to TEMRA cells.

The J gene is TRBJ1-2, the V gene TRBV18; D is possibly TRBD1 (6 bases). The receptor comes from a human donor with Susac syndrome. Sequencing was performed on CD4+ T cells from PBMCs. The CDR3, as DNA: TGTGCCAGCTCACCACCACCGGCCCTAAGCAGGGGTGACTATGGCTACACCTTC. Translating gives CASSPPPALSRGDYGYTF.